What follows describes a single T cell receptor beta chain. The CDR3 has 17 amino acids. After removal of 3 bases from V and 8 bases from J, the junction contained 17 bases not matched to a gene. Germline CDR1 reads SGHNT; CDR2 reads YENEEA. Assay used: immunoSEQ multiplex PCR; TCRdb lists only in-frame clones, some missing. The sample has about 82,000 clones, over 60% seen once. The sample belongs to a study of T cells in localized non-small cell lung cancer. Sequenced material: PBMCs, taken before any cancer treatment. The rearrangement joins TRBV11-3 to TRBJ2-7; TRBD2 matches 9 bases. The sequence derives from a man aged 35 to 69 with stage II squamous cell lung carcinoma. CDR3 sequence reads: CASSFLTAGGPAFQQYF. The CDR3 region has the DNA TGTGCCAGCAGCTTTCTAACGGCGGGAGGGCCAGCTTTCCAGCAGTACTTC.